These 9 T cell receptor beta chains were all obtained from the same sample, sequenced in a study of blood T cell repertoires in COVID-19. Only in-frame clones appear in the TCRdb table, and some are missing; sequencing was by immunoSEQ multiplex PCR. The sample has roughly 100,000 clones; about 86% are singletons. Sequenced: peripheral blood. These receptors originate from a human donor in a cohort sampled during active COVID-19.

V gene TRBV7-2 combines with J gene TRBJ2-1; TRBD2 aligns across 11 bases. Trimming took 5 bases from V and 5 from J; bases not matched to a gene: 5. Germline values: CDR1 SGHTA, CDR2 FQGNSA. The CDR3 spans 15 residues. The CDR3 DNA follows: TGTGCCAGCAGCCTCCTAGCGGGGGGTAACAATGAGCAGTTCTTC. Protein sequence: CASSLLAGGNNEQFF. The variable domain in full, completed from reference TRBV7-2 and TRBJ2-1, reads GAGVSQSPSNKVTEKGKDVELRCDPISGHTALYWYRQSLGQGLEFLIYFQGNSAPDKSGLPSDRFSAERTGGSVSTLTIQRTQQEDSAVYLCASSLLAGGNNEQFFGPGTRLTVL.

This sequence joins TRBV6-1 and TRBJ1-1; TRBD1 matches at 8 bases. The CDR3 is 17 residues long. The V and J ends lost 2 bases and 4 bases, in that order; junction bases with no gene match: 12. The germline gives CDR1 MNHNS, CDR2 SASEGT. CDR3 loop: CASSERVRGRDRTEAFF. The CDR3 nucleotides read TGTGCCAGCAGTGAACGGGTCAGGGGGCGCGATCGCACTGAAGCTTTCTTT.

This chain uses TRBV5-5 with TRBJ1-1; D gene unclear. Trimming took 4 bases from V and 1 from J, leaving 14 bases between them. Germline V gene sequence: CDR1 SGHKS, CDR2 YYEKEE (reference sequence). CDR3 length: 15 residues. The CDR3 is CASSTIPTENTEAFF. The CDR3 DNA sequence: TGTGCCAGCAGCACAATCCCAACAGAGAACACTGAAGCTTTCTTT. Variable domain in full (rest from reference TRBV5-5 and TRBJ1-1): DAGVTQSPTHLIKTRGQQVTLRCSPISGHKSVSWYQQVLGQGPQFIFQYYEKEERGRGNFPDRFSARQFPNYSSELNVNALLLGDSALYLCASSTIPTENTEAFFGQGTRLTVV.

The chain links TRBV6-5 to TRBJ2-5, with unresolved D. The germline V gene has CDR1 MNHEY and CDR2 SVGAGI. Between the trimmed V and J ends, which lost 10 bases and 1 base, there was a span of 16 bases. The CDR3 consists of 14 residues. Here the CDR3 DNA reads TGTGCCACCTCGACCGGAGTTTTCCAAGAGACCCAGTACTTC. This sequence encodes CATSTGVFQETQYF.

The rearrangement joins TRBV28 to TRBJ2-7; D gene unclear. Germline V lookup: CDR1 MDHEN, CDR2 SYDVKM. This CDR3 comprises 11 residues. The V and J ends lost 3 bases and 3 bases respectively, with 3 bases between them. The CDR3 reads CASSLRYEQYF. The CDR3 DNA reads as TGTGCCAGCAGTTTGCGCTACGAGCAGTACTTC.

The chain has TRBV3-1 (or the pseudogene TRBV3-2) and TRBJ2-1; no definite D call. Trimming stripped 4 bases from V and 6 bases from J, with 16 bases between. Looked up from germline, CDR1 is LGHDT and CDR2 is YNNKEL (reference sequence). The CDR3 sequence is 15 residues long. The CDR3 region has the DNA TGTGCCAGCAGCCCCCGCCGAGGTAGAACCAATGAGCAGTTCTTC. This codes for CASSPRRGRTNEQFF.

V and J are TRBV30 and TRBJ1-2; D call uncertain. The CDR3 extends over 11 amino acids. Trimming stripped 3 bases from V and 7 bases from J, with 9 bases between. Looked up from germline, CDR1 is GTSNPN and CDR2 is SVGIG (reference sequence). In DNA, the CDR3 is TGTGCCTGGAGCCTGTCCGTTGGCTACACCTTC. Protein sequence: CAWSLSVGYTF. Variable domain in full (rest from reference TRBV30 and TRBJ1-2): SQTIHQWPATLVQPVGSPLSLECTVEGTSNPNLYWYRQAAGRGLQLLFYSVGIGQISSEVPQNLSASRPQDRQFILSSKKLLLSDSGFYLCAWSLSVGYTFGSGTRLTVV.

The V call is TRBV24-1, the J call TRBJ2-2, with 10 bases that match TRBD2. The ends lost 0 bases at V and 6 bases at J; junction bases unmatched: 6. Germline V gene data show CDR1 as KGHDR and CDR2 as SFDVKD. The CDR3 is 17 residues long. Here the CDR3 DNA reads TGTGCCACCAGTGATTTGAGTAGTAGCGGGAGGCCCGGGGAGCTGTTTTTT. It yields the protein CATSDLSSSGRPGELFF.

Only one count was recorded for this clone. This chain links TRBV9 with TRBJ2-2; tentatively, D is TRBD2 (5 bases). The CDR3 contains 13 residues. Trimming shortened V by 0 bases and J by 6 bases, and 6 bases separated the two germline ends. Germline V gives CDR1 SGDLS, CDR2 YYNGEE. The CDR3 is CASSVVAPGELFF. CDR3 nucleotide sequence: TGTGCCAGCAGCGTAGTAGCGCCCGGGGAGCTGTTTTTT.